This T cell receptor beta chain was found in a study of technical replicates of blood from a handful of donors. The repertoire was sequenced with immunoSEQ multiplex PCR; TCRdb's copy has only in-frame clones and lacks some. The sample shows roughly 80,000 clones, about 89% of them seen only once. CDR1 and CDR2 from the germline V gene are SGDLS and YYNGEE. Trimming took 3 bases from V and 8 from J; bases not matched to a gene: 10. This CDR3 has 15 amino acids. The genes are TRBV9 and TRBJ2-1, with 8 nucleotides matching TRBD2. This sequence was found in a human donor in good health. What was sequenced was T cells isolated from PBMCs. DNA for the CDR3: TGTGCCAGCAGCGCTAATAGCGGGATCGGGGATGAGCAGTTCTTC. It translates to CASSANSGIGDEQFF.